This TCR beta chain was sequenced during a study of regulatory T cells in long-lasting Graves disease. General study results and limits: Sample size, which was small, may have reduced accuracy.

Time point noted: persistent/refractory GD, antithyroid drugs over 5 years with positive TRAb. The TCR library used RNA extracted from PBMCs. CDR3 length: 17 amino acids. The germline CDR1 and CDR2 sequences are LNHNV and YYDKDF (reference sequence). V gave up 2 bases and J gave up 2 bases, with 18 bases separating them. Combining iRepertoire HTBI primers with Arm-PCR of CDR3 regions, the authors built TCR beta libraries. Original data processing: Spanning all samples, the identified segments comprised over 50 TRBV and more than 11 TRBJ. One entry per CDR3 protein, called by TCRdb with MiXCR from the multiplex PCR reads. Here the V and J calls rest on TCRdb's processing, not on the authors' analysis. The table lists approximately 380,000 distinct CDR3 sequences, about a fifth of them singletons, with 20% in the top ten. As regards this clonotype: The antigen is undetermined.

The TCR originated in a female donor with Graves disease. V and J are TRBV15 and TRBJ2-5; tentatively, D is TRBD1 (7 bases). This sample comprised peripheral blood mononuclear cells (PBMCs), obtained when the disease was refractory, from a patient treated with antithyroid drugs. CDR3 sequence reads: CATSRQIRQGGQETQYF. DNA for the CDR3: TGTGCCACCAGCAGACAGATTAGACAGGGAGGTCAAGAGACCCAGTACTTC.